The 15 T cell receptor beta chains below all came from one sample that was sequenced in a study of shared clonotypes between healthy human individuals. As defined, naive CD8 cells were CD45RO-negative and positively selected for CCR7, with terminally differentiated effector memory CD45RA+ cells excluded. The data were produced by immunoSEQ multiplex PCR, yet TCRdb's version contains in-frame clones alone and is incomplete. This sample yields 750,000 to 1,000,000 clones, of which 80% to 95% are seen a single time; approximately 25% belongs to the top ten. Sequencing was carried out using naive CD8+ T cells sorted from blood. These receptor sequences come from a man between 25 and 39 years old in good health.

The chain employs TRBV28 and TRBJ2-1; 12 bases match TRBD2. J was trimmed by 6 bases and V by 10 bases; bases with no gene match: 7. CDR1 is MDHEN, CDR2 SYDVKM, per germline. There are 14 residues in the CDR3. The CDR3 reads CATTGTSGFNEQFF. The CDR3 nucleotides read TGTGCCACCACCGGGACTAGCGGGTTCAATGAGCAGTTCTTC.

A single count supports this clone. Other DNA variants within this sample encode the same CDR3. V usage is TRBV29-1 and J usage is TRBJ2-7; no reliable D call. The CDR3 loop spans 12 amino acids. Germline CDR1 SQVTM, CDR2 ANQGSEA. Trimming removed 2 bases at V and 0 bases at J, with 5 bases between. The CDR3 is CSVESSSYEQYF. The CDR3 DNA reads as TGCAGCGTTGAAAGCAGCTCCTACGAGCAGTACTTC.

This clone has just one count. The CDR3 DNA reads TGTGCCAGCAGCTTAGTTTGGATAGGCCCCAATGAGCAGTTCTTC. Amino acids: CASSLVWIGPNEQFF. V and J are TRBV7-2 and TRBJ2-1; unclear D gene. Germline CDR1 is SGHTA and CDR2 is FQGNSA. CDR3 size: 15 residues. V was cut by 1 base and J by 6 bases, with 13 bases left in between.

This chain uses TRBV7-9 with TRBJ1-3; D is unresolved. Germline CDR1 SEHNR, CDR2 FQNEAQ (reference sequence). The CDR3 totals 13 residues. V shed 8 bases and J shed 4 bases, with 12 bases lying between them. CDR3 DNA: TGTGCCAGCTTTAAGGGTCCCGGAAACACCATATATTTT. Amino acids: CASFKGPGNTIYF.

This clone was recorded a few times. V gene TRBV6-1 combines with J gene TRBJ2-1; maybe TRBD1 (5 bases). Germline assignment: CDR1 MNHNS and CDR2 SASEGT. The CDR3 runs to 15 residues. V lost 4 bases to trimming and J lost 0 bases, with 10 bases between them. The CDR3 is CASSADRGSYNEQFF. CDR3 DNA sequence: TGTGCCAGCAGTGCTGACAGAGGCTCCTACAATGAGCAGTTCTTC.

This sequence joins TRBV15 and TRBJ2-7; 14 bases line up with TRBD2. This CDR3 comprises 19 residues. J gave up 6 bases and V 8 bases, and 21 bases lay outside the gene matches. Germline lookup yields CDR1 LNHNV and CDR2 YYDKDF (reference sequence). CDR3 sequence: CATGTYPRGLAGGFSEQYF. The CDR3 DNA is TGTGCCACCGGCACGTACCCTCGAGGACTAGCGGGAGGTTTCAGCGAGCAGTACTTC.

Turning to this clone: This CDR3 is also generated by other DNA sequences in the sample. The chain employs TRBV7-9 and TRBJ2-3; perhaps TRBD2 as D (5 bases). This CDR3 region has 12 residues. Germline V gene data show CDR1 as SEHNR and CDR2 as FQNEAQ (reference sequence). Trimming left V 5 bases short and J 5 bases short, with 8 bases between. This chain's CDR3 is CASSRSGDTQYF. DNA for the CDR3: TGTGCCAGCAGCCGGAGCGGAGATACGCAGTATTTT. Variable domain in full (rest from reference TRBV7-9 and TRBJ2-3): DTGVSQNPRHKITKRGQNVTFRCDPISEHNRLYWYRQTLGQGPEFLTYFQNEAQLEKSRLLSDRFSAERPKGSFSTLEIQRTEQGDSAMYLCASSRSGDTQYFGPGTRLTVL.

This clone appeared a single time. The chain joins TRBV27 to TRBJ2-1; D possibly uses TRBD1 or TRBD2 (5 bases each). The CDR3 loop spans 14 amino acids. The V and J ends lost 3 bases and 8 bases respectively, with 14 bases between them. From germline, CDR1 is MNHEY and CDR2 SMNVEV (reference sequence). The DNA of the CDR3 is TGTGCCAGCAGTTTGGGGCGGGCCCCGGATGAGCAGTTCTTC. Its translation: CASSLGRAPDEQFF.

This clone was detected once. V gene TRBV5-6 combines with J gene TRBJ1-4; 7 nucleotides match TRBD1. This CDR3 is built from 17 residues. Germline V lookup: CDR1 SGHDT, CDR2 YYEEEE. J was trimmed by 5 bases and V by 0 bases; bases with no gene match: 10. DNA of the CDR3: TGTGCCAGCAGCTTGGCCGGGACAGTCTTGGCGAATGAAAAACTGTTTTTT. This translates into CASSLAGTVLANEKLFF.

The rearrangement links TRBV10-2 to TRBJ2-7, with 12 bases that match TRBD2. With 7 bases clipped from V and 6 bases from J, the junction kept 7 bases outside the gene matches. The CDR3 contains 14 residues. Germline CDR1 WSHSY, CDR2 SAAADI. Written as DNA, the CDR3 is TGCGCCAGCAACCCCCCGACTAGCGGGAGCGAGCAGTACTTC. Amino acid sequence: CASNPPTSGSEQYF.

This chain connects TRBV6-6 to TRBJ1-2; D not resolved. Trimming left V 4 bases short and J 0 bases short, with 12 bases between. CDR1 MNHNY and CDR2 SVGAGI come from the germline V gene (reference sequence). This CDR3 has 15 amino acids. The CDR3 here is CASSSKEGANYGYTF. The CDR3 DNA follows: TGTGCCAGCAGTTCTAAGGAGGGAGCTAACTATGGCTACACCTTC.

The J gene is TRBJ2-7, the V gene TRBV7-3; TRBD2 might be the D (6 bases). V dropped 5 bases and J dropped 5 bases, with 22 bases sitting between them. Germline V gives CDR1 SGHTA, CDR2 FQGTGA. The CDR3 extends over 16 amino acids. CDR3: CASSVEVLGLLNEQYF. Written as DNA, the CDR3 is TGTGCCAGCAGCGTAGAGGTTTTAGGACTACTCAACGAGCAGTACTTC. The full variable domain, its missing parts supplied by reference TRBV7-3 and TRBJ2-7, is GAGVSQTPSNKVTEKGKYVELRCDPISGHTALYWYRQSLGQGPEFLIYFQGTGAADDSGLPNDRFFAVRPEGSVSTLKIQRTERGDSAVYLCASSVEVLGLLNEQYFGPGTRLTVT.

The chain combines TRBV13 with TRBJ2-4; 8 nucleotides match TRBD1. The J segment lost 5 bases and the V segment lost 3 bases, leaving 6 bases of the junction unmatched. This CDR3 contains 15 residues. Looked up from germline, CDR1 is PRHDT and CDR2 is FYEKMQ (reference sequence). The CDR3 spells CASSFLDRAQNIQYF. The CDR3 nucleotides read TGTGCCAGCAGCTTTCTGGACAGGGCACAAAACATTCAGTACTTC.

The rearrangement joins TRBV6-1 to TRBJ1-1; D gene unclear. CDR1 is MNHNS, CDR2 SASEGT, per germline. Trimming removed 4 bases from V and 5 bases from J, with 11 bases in between. This CDR3 region has 13 residues. In DNA, the CDR3 is TGTGCCAGCAGTGGCTTAGGACGGACTGAAGCTTTCTTT. As protein: CASSGLGRTEAFF.

The CDR3 region has the DNA TGTGCCAGCAGTGAAAAAACTCCGCGGGGGTTTAATGAAAAACTGTTTTTT. It codes for CASSEKTPRGFNEKLFF. J is TRBJ1-4 and V is TRBV6-1, with D possibly TRBD1 on 5 matching bases. The length of the CDR3 is 17 residues. V was clipped by 2 bases and J by 4 bases, with 17 bases between them. Germline CDR1 reads MNHNS; CDR2 reads SASEGT.